The 27 T cell receptor beta chains in this list originate from one sample, sequenced in a study of vaccination and CD4 T cells after COVID-19 (dated by TCRdb to between 2021 and 2024). Library construction relied on PCR. Sequencing took place on an Illumina iSeq 100. TCR sequencing of DNA from cultured CD4+ T cells used the Oncomine TCR Beta short-read assay at the Johns Hopkins FTIC core. The public reads were reanalyzed by TCRdb: fastp trimming at Q25, MiXCR alignment, in-frame beta chains only. Duplicate CDR3 protein sequences are folded into a single record with the most common DNA and genes. The sample has 14,000 or so distinct CDR3 sequences on record, under 75% of them singletons. Of the sample, approximately 15% is held by the ten largest clones. Sample treatment or condition, as interpreted from the label and publication: 10-day PBMC culture with coronavirus spike peptide pools or control peptides (ViraFEST assay).

The antigens for these receptors are not known. The sample taken for sequencing was CD4+ T cells from blood, cultured in vitro. The receptors stem from a human donor who had recovered from COVID-19.

The CDR3 DNA reads TGTGCCAGCAGCCAGTTAGAGACCCAGTACTTC. Protein: CASSQLETQYF. This rearrangement joins TRBV14 to TRBJ2-5; D is uncertain. Deletions cut 3 bases from V and 4 bases from J, with 3 bases between. The CDR3 consists of 11 residues. Germline CDR1 reads SGHDN; CDR2 reads FVKESK.

V is TRBV20-1 and J is TRBJ2-5; a weak D match, TRBD1 (5 bases). The CDR3 is 11 amino acids. Germline V gives CDR1 DFQATT, CDR2 SNEGSKA (reference sequence). Deletions cut 0 bases from V and 9 bases from J, with 8 bases between. The CDR3 loop is CSARDARAQYF. Written as DNA, the CDR3 is TGCAGTGCTAGAGATGCCAGGGCCCAGTACTTC.

This rearrangement joins TRBV28 to TRBJ2-3, with D possibly called TRBD1 or TRBD2 (6 bases each). The germline CDR1 and CDR2 sequences are MDHEN and SYDVKM. There are 16 residues in the CDR3. V lost 6 bases, J lost 1 base, and 17 bases lay in between. The CDR3 sequence: CASSPMIGGGTDTQYF. Written as DNA, the CDR3 is TGTGCCAGCAGCCCGATGATCGGGGGCGGCACAGATACGCAGTATTTT.

There are a few counts of this clonotype. This chain connects TRBV20-1 to TRBJ1-3; the D is unclear. Trimming left V 6 bases short and J 0 bases short, with 12 bases between. Germline CDR1 reads DFQATT; CDR2 reads SNEGSKA (reference sequence). CDR3 length equals 14 residues. CDR3 loop: CSALAPDSGNTIYF. In nucleotides, the CDR3 is TGCAGTGCCTTGGCACCGGACTCTGGAAACACCATATATTTT.

The rearrangement uses TRBV7-9 and TRBJ2-1; D ambiguous. The CDR3 contains 11 residues. V dropped 3 bases and J dropped 12 bases, with 9 bases sitting between them. Germline V CDR1 and CDR2: SEHNR, FQNEAQ (reference sequence). The chain's CDR3 is CASSLTQVQFF. CDR3 sequence (DNA): TGTGCCAGCAGCTTGACTCAGGTGCAGTTCTTC.

This clonotype has more than one count but fewer than ten. This chain connects TRBV4-2 to TRBJ2-2; D gene unclear. Trimming cost V 1 base and J 6 bases, with 12 bases left between them. The CDR3 has 15 residues. CDR1 LGHNA and CDR2 YNFKEQ come from the germline V gene. The CDR3 DNA reads TGTGCCAGCAGCCAAGCCGGGTCCTTATCCGGGGAGCTGTTTTTT. Its protein is CASSQAGSLSGELFF.

This clonotype occurred a few times. The V gene is TRBV4-1, the J gene TRBJ1-5; maybe TRBD1 (6 bases). Germline V gives CDR1 MGHRA, CDR2 YSYEKL. The CDR3 is 15 amino acids. V was shortened by 4 bases and J by 5 bases, with 15 bases between the two germline ends. CDR3 in DNA: TGCGCCAGCAGCCCACTCGACAGGTCCGATCAGCCCCAGCATTTT. Amino acid sequence: CASSPLDRSDQPQHF.

The chain uses TRBV6-4 and TRBJ2-1; a possible D gene is TRBD1 (5 bases). CDR3 size: 15 residues. The V gene's germline CDR1 is MRHNA and CDR2 SNTAGT. V was shortened by 3 bases and J by 6 bases, with 15 bases between the two germline ends. The CDR3 is CASSETVSDVNEQFF. The CDR3 coding sequence is TGTGCCAGCAGTGAGACAGTGTCGGATGTCAATGAGCAGTTCTTC.

V is TRBV10-3 and J is TRBJ1-2; D unclear. From germline, CDR1 is ENHRY and CDR2 SYGVKD. This CDR3 spans 12 amino acids. Trimming took off 8 bases at V and 5 bases at J, with 12 bases between the two ends. The CDR3 loop reads CAIYNPRYGYTF. The DNA of the CDR3 is TGTGCCATCTATAATCCTCGGTATGGCTACACCTTC.

This chain connects TRBV25-1 to TRBJ1-3; tentative D call: TRBD1 (5 bases). Between the trimmed V and J ends, which lost 5 bases and 6 bases, there was a span of 14 bases. The CDR3 totals 14 residues. Germline V CDR1 and CDR2: MGHDK, SYGVNS. CDR3 DNA: TGTGCCAGCAGTTCACTGGGGGGAGTAAACACCATATATTTT. Protein: CASSSLGGVNTIYF.

The chain couples TRBV20-1 to TRBJ2-5; TRBD1 is a possible D gene (5 bases). The CDR3 extends over 13 amino acids. Per germline, CDR1 DFQATT and CDR2 SNEGSKA (reference sequence). With 6 bases removed from V and 4 bases from J, the gap between germline ends came to 15 bases. The CDR3 loop is CSAPRQGGETQYF. DNA of the CDR3: TGCAGTGCCCCTCGGCAGGGTGGAGAGACCCAGTACTTC.

This chain uses TRBV20-1 with TRBJ2-5; the D gene is possibly TRBD2 (6 bases). Germline V gene data show CDR1 as DFQATT and CDR2 as SNEGSKA (reference sequence). There are 16 residues in the CDR3. V lost 3 bases and J 5 bases, leaving 22 bases between the germline ends. The CDR3 here is CSARGDFPGLSETQYF. The CDR3 DNA reads TGCAGTGCTAGGGGGGACTTCCCTGGTCTGTCGGAGACCCAGTACTTC.

This clonotype was seen a few times. The chain combines TRBV15 with TRBJ2-4; possibly TRBD2 for D (7 bases). CDR1 LNHNV and CDR2 YYDKDF come from the germline V gene (reference sequence). The CDR3 consists of 14 residues. V lost 3 bases and J 8 bases, leaving 14 bases between the germline ends. For the CDR3, the DNA is TGTGCCACCAGCAGGGGTGGGGAGGGGGACATTCAGTACTTC. Translating it yields CATSRGGEGDIQYF.

Written as DNA, the CDR3 is TGTGCCAGTAGTACTAGTCCTGCCATTCAGTACTTC. Its protein product is CASSTSPAIQYF. The chain is built from TRBV19 and TRBJ2-4; D gene ambiguous. Germline V gene data show CDR1 as LNHDA and CDR2 as SQIVND (reference sequence). The CDR3 runs to 12 residues. Trimming pared 4 bases from V and 9 bases from J, leaving 10 bases between.

The CDR3 region is CASSLLPSEQYF. The DNA for the CDR3 is TGTGCCAGCAGCTTACTACCCTCCGAGCAGTACTTC. This chain links TRBV7-9 with TRBJ2-7, with D unresolved. V was shortened by 2 bases and J by 6 bases, with 8 bases between the two germline ends. The length of the CDR3 is 12 residues. Germline CDR1 is SEHNR and CDR2 is FQNEAQ (reference sequence). Filled out from reference TRBV7-9 and TRBJ2-7, the complete variable domain reads DTGVSQNPRHKITKRGQNVTFRCDPISEHNRLYWYRQTLGQGPEFLTYFQNEAQLEKSRLLSDRFSAERPKGSFSTLEIQRTEQGDSAMYLCASSLLPSEQYFGPGTRLTVT.

Only a few counts were recorded for this clonotype. The V gene is TRBV20-1, the J gene TRBJ1-2; a possible D gene is TRBD1 (6 bases). The CDR3 is made up of 14 amino acids. Deletions cut 0 bases from V and 6 bases from J, with 14 bases between. The germline V gene encodes CDR1 DFQATT and CDR2 SNEGSKA (reference sequence). CDR3 DNA: TGCAGTGCTAGAGATTTTTCGGGGGCTGATGGCTACACCTTC. It specifies CSARDFSGADGYTF.

The chain couples TRBV5-1 to TRBJ1-2; the D is unclear. V was shortened by 0 bases and J by 3 bases, with 12 bases between the two germline ends. CDR3 length equals 15 residues. The germline gives CDR1 SGHRS, CDR2 YFSETQ. The CDR3 region has the DNA TGCGCCAGCAGCTTGGGGGGTAGTAAAGACTATGGCTACACCTTC. This translates into CASSLGGSKDYGYTF.

The chain's CDR3 is CSARSMVGGSYEQYF. DNA of the CDR3: TGCAGTGCTAGGAGTATGGTCGGCGGCTCCTACGAGCAGTACTTC. The V call is TRBV20-1, the J call TRBJ2-7; no firm D call. The CDR3 length is 15 residues. Germline V CDR1 and CDR2: DFQATT, SNEGSKA (reference sequence). V lost 3 bases and J lost 0, with 15 bases in between.

This clonotype was observed a few times. The CDR3 reads CASSYRAGAGNTIYF. In DNA form, the CDR3 reads TGTGCCAGCAGTTACAGGGCAGGGGCTGGAAACACCATATATTTT. This chain links TRBV6-5 with TRBJ1-3, with a tentative D call TRBD1 (6 bases). The CDR3 covers 15 residues. The germline V gene encodes CDR1 MNHEY and CDR2 SVGAGI. The V gene lost 2 bases and the J gene lost 2 bases, with 10 bases spanning the gap.

This clonotype was seen a few times. The rearrangement links TRBV24-1 to TRBJ1-2; D is perhaps TRBD1 (5 bases). The CDR3 runs to 15 residues. V was trimmed by 0 bases and J by 6 bases, leaving 13 bases between them. Germline values: CDR1 KGHDR, CDR2 SFDVKD. The CDR3 nucleotides read TGTGCCACCAGTGATTTGGGGACGGGGGAGGATGGCTACACCTTC. Amino acids: CATSDLGTGEDGYTF.

This clonotype has a single count. The J gene is TRBJ1-2, the V gene TRBV12-3 or TRBV12-4, with D tentatively TRBD1 (5 bases). Trimming took off 2 bases at V and 12 bases at J, with 13 bases between the two ends. This CDR3 spans 12 amino acids. CDR3 nucleotide sequence: TGTGCCAGCAGTTTAAAGAGGGGCATCAACACCTTC. This codes for CASSLKRGINTF.

This chain joins TRBV2 and TRBJ1-5, with D unresolved. Trimming took 2 bases from V and 5 from J, leaving 19 bases between them. Germline-derived CDR1 and CDR2 are SNHLY and FYNNEI. This CDR3 comprises 17 residues. CDR3 amino acids: CASSESFWVRRDQPQHF. The CDR3, as DNA: TGTGCCAGCAGTGAATCTTTCTGGGTCCGGCGCGATCAGCCCCAGCATTTT.

CDR3 residues: CAISSDDSSPQYF. As DNA, the CDR3 is TGTGCCATCAGTTCTGACGACAGTAGTCCGCAGTATTTT. The chain joins TRBV10-3 to TRBJ2-3; D possibly corresponds to TRBD1 (5 bases). The V and J ends lost 5 bases and 10 bases respectively, with 16 bases between them. This CDR3 spans 13 amino acids. Per germline, CDR1 ENHRY and CDR2 SYGVKD.

This clonotype was detected a few times. V is TRBV10-3 and J is TRBJ2-5; D uncertain. CDR3 length: 14 residues. CDR1 and CDR2 from the germline V gene are ENHRY and SYGVKD. V was pared by 2 bases and J by 1 base, with 8 bases between. The chain's CDR3 is CAISERGSQETQYF. The CDR3 coding sequence is TGTGCCATCAGTGAGAGAGGCAGCCAAGAGACCCAGTACTTC.

The rearrangement uses TRBV6-1 and TRBJ2-1, with D tentatively TRBD1 (6 bases). Per germline, CDR1 MNHNS and CDR2 SASEGT. The CDR3 is 12 residues long. Trimming shortened V by 6 bases and J by 9 bases, and 12 bases separated the two germline ends. CDR3 DNA: TGTGCCAGCAGGAGACAGGTCAGTGAGCAGTTCTTC. It yields the protein CASRRQVSEQFF.

The rearrangement links TRBV20-1 to TRBJ1-1; 8 bases align to TRBD1. Looked up from germline, CDR1 is DFQATT and CDR2 is SNEGSKA (reference sequence). V was pared by 6 bases and J by 2 bases, with 11 bases of the junction left unmatched. The CDR3 is 15 amino acids. This CDR3 is CSATRTGTFNTEAFF. The CDR3 bases are TGCAGTGCCACCCGGACAGGGACCTTTAACACTGAAGCTTTCTTT.

This sequence joins TRBV20-1 and TRBJ2-3, with 8 bases matching TRBD1. The CDR3 runs 14 residues. J lost 3 bases, V lost 8 bases, and 10 bases had no gene match. CDR1 and CDR2 (germline): DFQATT, SNEGSKA (reference sequence). The CDR3: CSPHPRGQTDTQYF. As DNA, the CDR3 is TGCAGTCCCCACCCCAGGGGGCAAACAGATACGCAGTATTTT.